A single sample gave rise to the 3 T cell receptor beta chains below, sequenced in a study of blood T cell repertoires in COVID-19. Only in-frame clones appear in the TCRdb table, and some are missing; sequencing was by immunoSEQ multiplex PCR. The sample lists some 160,000 clones; about 90% were seen once. Sequencing was done on a sample of peripheral blood. All receptors come from a man aged 55 to 70 with acute or convalescent COVID-19.

The chain uses TRBV4-1 and TRBJ2-1, with 10 bases fitting TRBD1. J gave up 5 bases and V 5 bases, and 3 bases lay outside the gene matches. CDR3 length equals 14 residues. Germline CDR1 MGHRA, CDR2 YSYEKL. In DNA, the CDR3 is TGCGCCAGCAGCAGGGGACAGGGGAACAATGAGCAGTTCTTC. Amino acids: CASSRGQGNNEQFF.

The chain recombines TRBV6-5 with TRBJ2-7; D perhaps matches TRBD1 (6 bases). With 5 bases removed from V and 3 bases from J, the gap between germline ends came to 17 bases. This CDR3 has 15 residues. Germline V gene data show CDR1 as MNHEY and CDR2 as SVGAGI. The DNA of the CDR3 is TGTGCCAGCAGTCCCGACAGGAGAGCTAACTACGAGCAGTACTTC. It is translated as CASSPDRRANYEQYF.

This rearrangement joins TRBV5-1 to TRBJ2-3; 8 bases agree with TRBD2. The CDR3 loop spans 16 amino acids. Germline lookup yields CDR1 SGHRS and CDR2 YFSETQ. The V gene end was trimmed by 4 bases and the J gene end by 5 bases; junction bases not matched to a gene: 12. Written as DNA, the CDR3 is TGCGCCAGCAGCCCCGAAGCGGGGGCCTCCGGAGATACGCAGTATTTT. It translates to CASSPEAGASGDTQYF.